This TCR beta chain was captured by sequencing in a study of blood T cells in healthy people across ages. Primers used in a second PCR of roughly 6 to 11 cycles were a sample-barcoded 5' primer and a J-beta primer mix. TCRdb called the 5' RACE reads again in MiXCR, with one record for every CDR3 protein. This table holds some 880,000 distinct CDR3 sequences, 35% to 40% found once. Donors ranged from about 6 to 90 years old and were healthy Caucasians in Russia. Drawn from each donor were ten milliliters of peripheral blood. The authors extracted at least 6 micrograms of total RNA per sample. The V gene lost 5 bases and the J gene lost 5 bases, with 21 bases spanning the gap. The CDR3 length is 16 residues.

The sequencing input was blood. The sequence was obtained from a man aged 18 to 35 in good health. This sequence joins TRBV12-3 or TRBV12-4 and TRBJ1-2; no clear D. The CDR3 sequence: CASSPPRRGTYYGYTF. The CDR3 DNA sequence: TGTGCCAGCAGTCCCCCGAGACGGGGTACCTATTATGGCTACACCTTC.